This T cell receptor (beta chain) was sequenced in a study of molecular identifiers for immune sequencing clone quantification. TCRdb analysed the PCR reads with MiXCR anew, one entry per CDR3 protein. The table records about 640,000 distinct CDR3 sequences, nearly 20% of them present only once. This clonotype was observed a handful of times. Germline V lookup: CDR1 SGDLS, CDR2 YYNGEE. There are 15 residues in the CDR3. Trimming shortened V by 0 bases and J by 2 bases, and 10 bases separated the two germline ends. The sequenced sample was naive CD8+ T cells from blood, with Jurkat cell RNA spiked in. The subset was: FACS-sorted CD8+CD4-CCR7+CD45RA+ naive T cells. The rearrangement uses TRBV9 and TRBJ2-3; D is undetermined. The clonotype comes from a human donor in good health. Some libraries in this study had Jurkat cell RNA spiked in. CDR3 in DNA: TGTGCCAGCAGCGTAGCGGCACAGCCCACAGATACGCAGTATTTT. Its protein is CASSVAAQPTDTQYF.